This TCR beta chain appears in the sequencing data of a study of OX40 agonist ivuxolimab in advanced cancers. Trimming took 4 bases from V and 1 from J; bases not matched to a gene: 8. The CDR3 consists of 16 residues. Germline V lookup: CDR1 LNHDA, CDR2 SQIVND (reference sequence). To note about this clone: What it binds is unknown.

Clones were read by immunoSEQ multiplex PCR, and TCRdb kept only the in-frame ones, dropping some. The table includes about 63,000 clones, 85% to 90% detected once. Study observations and caveats: Antigen specificity remained undetermined for the expanded peripheral T cells. Certain nonresponders likewise exhibited a low normalized T-cell clonal expansion. More expanded clones were found, on average, in CD8+ than in CD4+ T cells.

The sequence derives from an adult with an advanced solid tumor such as melanoma, head and neck, liver or kidney cancer. The rearrangement links TRBV19 to TRBJ2-3; 7 bases match TRBD1. Source: CD4+ or CD8+ T cells sorted from blood, taken in a trial of the OX40 agonist ivuxolimab. The CDR3 reads CASSTGQSFGTDTQYF. The CDR3 DNA sequence: TGTGCCAGTAGTACGGGACAGTCCTTTGGCACAGATACGCAGTATTTT. The full variable domain, completed using reference TRBV19 and TRBJ2-3, is DGGITQSPKYLFRKEGQNVTLSCEQNLNHDAMYWYRQDPGQGLRLIYYSQIVNDFQKGDIAEGYSVSREKKESFPLTVTSAQKNPTAFYLCASSTGQSFGTDTQYFGPGTRLTVL.